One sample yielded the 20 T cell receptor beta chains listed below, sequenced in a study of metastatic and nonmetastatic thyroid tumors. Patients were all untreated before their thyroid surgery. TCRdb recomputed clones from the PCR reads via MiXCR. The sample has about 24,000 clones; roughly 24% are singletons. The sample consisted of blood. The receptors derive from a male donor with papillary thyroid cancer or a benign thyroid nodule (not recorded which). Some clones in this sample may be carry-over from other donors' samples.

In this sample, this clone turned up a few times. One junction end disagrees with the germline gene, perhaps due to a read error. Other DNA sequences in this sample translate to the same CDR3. The CDR3 DNA is TGTGCCAGCAGCATTGGATCCACGGGAAAAAACATCCAGTACTTC. Protein sequence: CASSIGSTGKNIQYF. The gene calls are TRBV6-1 and TRBJ2-4, with a weak D call TRBD2 (5 bases). CDR3 size: 15 residues. CDR1 is MNHNS, CDR2 SASEGT, per germline.

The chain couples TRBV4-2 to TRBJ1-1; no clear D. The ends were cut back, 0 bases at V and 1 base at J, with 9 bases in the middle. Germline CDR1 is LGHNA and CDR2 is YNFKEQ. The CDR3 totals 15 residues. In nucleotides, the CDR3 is TGTGCCAGCAGCCAAGATCACAGAGCGAACACTGAAGCTTTCTTT. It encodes CASSQDHRANTEAFF.

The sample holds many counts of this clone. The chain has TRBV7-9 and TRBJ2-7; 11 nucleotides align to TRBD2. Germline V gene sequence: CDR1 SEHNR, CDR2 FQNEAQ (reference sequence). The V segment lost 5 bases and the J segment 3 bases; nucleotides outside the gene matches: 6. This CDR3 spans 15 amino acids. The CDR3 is CASSPVGTSGYEQYF. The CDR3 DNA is TGTGCCAGCAGCCCGGTAGGGACTAGCGGCTACGAGCAGTACTTC.

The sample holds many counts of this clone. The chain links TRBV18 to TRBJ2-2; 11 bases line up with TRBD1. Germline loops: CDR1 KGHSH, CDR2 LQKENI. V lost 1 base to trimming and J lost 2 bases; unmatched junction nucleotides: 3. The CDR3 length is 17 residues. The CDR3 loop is CASSPRTGGGNTGELFF. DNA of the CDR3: TGTGCCAGCTCACCACGGACAGGGGGCGGAAACACCGGGGAGCTGTTTTTT.

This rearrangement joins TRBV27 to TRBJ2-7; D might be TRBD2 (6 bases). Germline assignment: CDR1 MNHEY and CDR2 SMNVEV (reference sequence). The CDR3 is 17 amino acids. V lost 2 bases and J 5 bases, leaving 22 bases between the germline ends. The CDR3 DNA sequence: TGTGCCAGCAGTTTAGGGTACGGGACTCTCAAATCCAACGAGCAGTACTTC. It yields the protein CASSLGYGTLKSNEQYF.

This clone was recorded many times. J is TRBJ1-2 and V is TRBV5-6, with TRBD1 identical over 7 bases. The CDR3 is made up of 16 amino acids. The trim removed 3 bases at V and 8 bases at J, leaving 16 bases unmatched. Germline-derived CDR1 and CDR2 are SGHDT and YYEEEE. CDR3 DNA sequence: TGTGCCAGCAGCTACGATTGGGCAGGGGGGGGTTCGGGCTACACCTTC. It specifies CASSYDWAGGGSGYTF.

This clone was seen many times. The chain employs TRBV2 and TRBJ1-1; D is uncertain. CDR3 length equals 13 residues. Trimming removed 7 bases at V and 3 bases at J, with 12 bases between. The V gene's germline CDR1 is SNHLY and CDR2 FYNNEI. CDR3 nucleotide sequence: TGTGCCAGCATATTTTCTGGGGACACTGAAGCTTTCTTT. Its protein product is CASIFSGDTEAFF.

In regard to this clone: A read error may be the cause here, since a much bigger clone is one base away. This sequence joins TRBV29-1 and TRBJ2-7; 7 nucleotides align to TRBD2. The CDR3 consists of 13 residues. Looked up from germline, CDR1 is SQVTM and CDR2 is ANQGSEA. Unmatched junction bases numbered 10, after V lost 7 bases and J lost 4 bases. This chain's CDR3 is CSAEIRRGYEQYF. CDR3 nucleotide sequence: TGCAGCGCCGAGATCCGGCGGGGGTACGAGCAGTACTTC.

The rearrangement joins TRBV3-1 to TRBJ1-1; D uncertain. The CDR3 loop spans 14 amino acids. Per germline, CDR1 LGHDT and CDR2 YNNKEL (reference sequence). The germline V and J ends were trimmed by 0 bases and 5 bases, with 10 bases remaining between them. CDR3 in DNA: TGTGCCAGCAGCCAAGAGGGGAGGGCGACTGAAGCTTTCTTT. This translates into CASSQEGRATEAFF.

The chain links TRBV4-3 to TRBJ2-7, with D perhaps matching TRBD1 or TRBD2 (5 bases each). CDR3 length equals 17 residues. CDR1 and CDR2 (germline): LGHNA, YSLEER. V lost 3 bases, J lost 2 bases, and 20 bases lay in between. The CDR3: CASSQSAQGLGAYEQYF. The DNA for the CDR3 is TGCGCCAGCAGCCAGAGCGCCCAGGGTTTGGGGGCCTACGAGCAGTACTTC.

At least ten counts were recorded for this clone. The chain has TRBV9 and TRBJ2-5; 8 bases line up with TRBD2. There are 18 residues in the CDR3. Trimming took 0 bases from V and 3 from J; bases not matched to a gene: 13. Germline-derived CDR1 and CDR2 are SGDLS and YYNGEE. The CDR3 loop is CASSVEVPLAGGKETQYF. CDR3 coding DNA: TGTGCCAGCAGCGTAGAAGTCCCTCTAGCGGGCGGAAAAGAGACCCAGTACTTC.

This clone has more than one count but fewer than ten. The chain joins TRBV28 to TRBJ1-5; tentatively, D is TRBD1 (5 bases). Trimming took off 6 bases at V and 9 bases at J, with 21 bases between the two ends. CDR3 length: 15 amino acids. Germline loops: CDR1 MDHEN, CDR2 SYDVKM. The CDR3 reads CASRDSWDPRRPQHF. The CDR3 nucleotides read TGTGCCAGCAGGGATTCGTGGGACCCGCGTCGGCCCCAGCATTTT.

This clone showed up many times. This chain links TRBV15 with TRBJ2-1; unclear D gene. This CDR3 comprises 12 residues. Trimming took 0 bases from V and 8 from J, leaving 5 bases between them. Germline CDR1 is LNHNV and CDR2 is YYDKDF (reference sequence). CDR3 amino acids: CATSRDDYEQFF. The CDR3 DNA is TGTGCCACCAGCAGAGATGATTATGAGCAGTTCTTC.

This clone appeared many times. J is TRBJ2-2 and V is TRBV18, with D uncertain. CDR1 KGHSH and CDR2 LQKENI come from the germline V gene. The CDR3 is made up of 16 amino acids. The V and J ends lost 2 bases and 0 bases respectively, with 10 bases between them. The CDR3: CASSPSGHPNTGELFF. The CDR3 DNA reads TGTGCCAGCTCACCATCGGGTCACCCGAACACCGGGGAGCTGTTTTTT.

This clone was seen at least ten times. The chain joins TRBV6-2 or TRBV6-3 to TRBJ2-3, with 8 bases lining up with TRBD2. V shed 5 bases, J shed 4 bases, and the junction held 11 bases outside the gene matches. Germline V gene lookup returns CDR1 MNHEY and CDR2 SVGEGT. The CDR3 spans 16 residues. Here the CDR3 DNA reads TGTGCCAGCAGTAGCCCAAGCGGGAGTGGCTCAGATACGCAGTATTTT. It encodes CASSSPSGSGSDTQYF.

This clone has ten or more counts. The CDR3 sequence: CASSVNGYSGNTIYF. The CDR3 DNA is TGTGCCAGCAGCGTTAACGGGTACTCTGGAAACACCATATATTTT. The chain uses TRBV9 and TRBJ1-3; no firm D call. V dropped 2 bases and J dropped 0 bases, with 9 bases sitting between them. Germline V lookup: CDR1 SGDLS, CDR2 YYNGEE. The length of the CDR3 is 15 residues.

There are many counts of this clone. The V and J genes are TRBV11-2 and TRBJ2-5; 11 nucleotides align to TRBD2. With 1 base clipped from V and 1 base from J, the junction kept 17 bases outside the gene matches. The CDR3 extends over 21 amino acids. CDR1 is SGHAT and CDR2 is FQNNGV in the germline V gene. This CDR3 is CASSLGVRFIPGTSGQETQYF. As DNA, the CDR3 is TGTGCCAGCAGCTTAGGGGTCCGGTTCATCCCCGGGACTAGCGGCCAAGAGACCCAGTACTTC.

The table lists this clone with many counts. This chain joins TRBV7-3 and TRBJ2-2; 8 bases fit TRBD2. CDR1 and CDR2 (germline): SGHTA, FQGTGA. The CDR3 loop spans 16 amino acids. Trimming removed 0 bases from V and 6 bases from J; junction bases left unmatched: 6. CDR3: CASSLTGGRSAGELFF. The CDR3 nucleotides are TGTGCCAGCAGCTTAACGGGCGGGAGGTCGGCCGGGGAGCTGTTTTTT.

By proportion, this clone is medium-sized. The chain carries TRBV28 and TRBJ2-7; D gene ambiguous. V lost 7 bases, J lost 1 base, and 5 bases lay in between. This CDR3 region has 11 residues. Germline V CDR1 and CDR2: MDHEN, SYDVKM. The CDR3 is CASTRSYEQYF. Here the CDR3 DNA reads TGTGCCAGCACGCGATCCTACGAGCAGTACTTC.

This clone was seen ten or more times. The CDR3 loop reads CASSLKGRETQYF. DNA for the CDR3: TGTGCCAGCAGCTTAAAGGGCCGAGAGACCCAGTACTTC. This chain connects TRBV7-9 to TRBJ2-5; D uncertain. From germline, CDR1 is SEHNR and CDR2 FQNEAQ (reference sequence). Between the trimmed V and J ends, which lost 2 bases and 4 bases, there was a span of 8 bases. The CDR3 runs 13 residues.